Listed here are 14 T cell receptor beta chains from one sample, sequenced in a study of cytomegalovirus exposure and HLA in healthy donors. A multiplex PCR was run with 60 Vbeta primers and 13 Jbeta primers. The table came from immunoSEQ multiplex PCR; TCRdb's copy has only in-frame clones and leaves some out. The sample contains some 90,000 clones, roughly 67% of which appear only once. Sequenced sample: PBMCs. All receptors come from a boy aged 5-17 years in good health and CMV-seropositive.

This clone was found a few times. This chain links TRBV6-1 with TRBJ1-5; 9 bases fit TRBD1. Germline CDR1 and CDR2: MNHNS and SASEGT. CDR3 size: 15 residues. V was pared by 6 bases and J by 6 bases, with 9 bases of the junction left unmatched. CDR3 amino acids: CASRHGTGFFQPQHF. In nucleotides, the CDR3 is TGTGCCAGCAGGCACGGGACAGGGTTTTTTCAGCCCCAGCATTTT.

The chain joins TRBV29-1 to TRBJ1-2; tentative D call: TRBD1 (6 bases). CDR1 SQVTM and CDR2 ANQGSEA come from the germline V gene. The V end lost 7 bases, the J end lost 8 bases, and 32 bases lay between the germline ends. The CDR3 is 17 residues long. CDR3 in DNA: TGCAGCGGCAAGTTAATTCCGGGACAAAAGGGCACGGGCGGCTACACCTTC. Protein: CSGKLIPGQKGTGGYTF.

This clone occurred a few times. The J gene is TRBJ1-4, the V gene TRBV28, with 8 nucleotides matching TRBD1. Trimming removed 2 bases from V and 2 bases from J; junction bases left unmatched: 4. The V gene's germline CDR1 is MDHEN and CDR2 SYDVKM. The CDR3 contains 16 residues. CDR3 in amino acids: CASSLQGTGTNEKLFF. The CDR3 DNA follows: TGTGCCAGCAGTTTACAGGGGACAGGTACTAATGAAAAACTGTTTTTT.

The chain carries TRBV6-1 and TRBJ2-2; no definite D call. Germline V lookup: CDR1 MNHNS, CDR2 SASEGT. Deletions cut 2 bases from V and 0 bases from J, with 10 bases between. This CDR3 contains 16 residues. CDR3 protein: CASSEQAPSNTGELFF. CDR3 DNA sequence: TGTGCCAGCAGTGAACAAGCCCCTTCGAACACCGGGGAGCTGTTTTTT.

The rearrangement links TRBV4-2 to TRBJ1-3, with 7 bases matching TRBD1. J lost 1 base, V lost 0 bases, and 6 bases had no gene match. CDR3 length: 17 amino acids. Germline values: CDR1 LGHNA, CDR2 YNFKEQ. CDR3 in amino acids: CASSQDPGTVSGNTIYF. The CDR3 nucleotides read TGTGCCAGCAGCCAAGATCCCGGGACAGTTTCTGGAAACACCATATATTTT.

The chain links TRBV9 to TRBJ2-7; 7 bases are a match to TRBD2. From germline, CDR1 is SGDLS and CDR2 YYNGEE. There are 15 residues in the CDR3. After removal of 0 bases from V and 3 bases from J, the junction contained 6 bases not matched to a gene. For the CDR3, the DNA is TGTGCCAGCAGCGTAGCGGCTAGCGGAGGCTACGAGCAGTACTTC. Residues: CASSVAASGGYEQYF. Full variable domain (outside the CDR3, taken from reference TRBV9 and TRBJ2-7): DSGVTQTPKHLITATGQRVTLRCSPRSGDLSVYWYQQSLDQGLQFLIQYYNGEERAKGNILERFSAQQFPDLHSELNLSSLELGDSALYFCASSVAASGGYEQYFGPGTRLTVT.

This sequence joins TRBV7-3 and TRBJ2-3, with 8 nucleotides matching TRBD2. Germline V gives CDR1 SGHTA, CDR2 FQGTGA. V lost 5 bases to trimming and J lost 4 bases; unmatched junction nucleotides: 11. There are 16 residues in the CDR3. CDR3 region: CASSPLGAGDSDTQYF. CDR3 nucleotide sequence: TGTGCCAGCAGCCCCCTTGGAGCGGGAGACTCAGATACGCAGTATTTT. Looking up the rest from reference TRBV7-3 and TRBJ2-3 gives the full variable domain: GAGVSQTPSNKVTEKGKYVELRCDPISGHTALYWYRQSLGQGPEFLIYFQGTGAADDSGLPNDRFFAVRPEGSVSTLKIQRTERGDSAVYLCASSPLGAGDSDTQYFGPGTRLTVL.

V usage is TRBV4-3 and J usage is TRBJ2-1, with TRBD1 as a possible D gene (6 bases). Trimming pared 0 bases from V and 4 bases from J, leaving 13 bases between. There are 16 residues in the CDR3. Germline V gene data show CDR1 as LGHNA and CDR2 as YSLEER. The CDR3 DNA follows: TGCGCCAGCAGCCAAGATCCAGGACAGATATACAATGAGCAGTTCTTC. This translates into CASSQDPGQIYNEQFF.

Turning to this clone: An end of the junction does not agree with germline; a read error may underlie this. The chain carries TRBV7-9 and TRBJ1-1, with 7 bases matching TRBD1. CDR3 length: 12 residues. CDR1 and CDR2 from the germline V gene are SEHNR and FQNEAQ (reference sequence). CDR3 loop: CSSSLRDSEAFF. DNA for the CDR3: TGTTCCAGCAGCTTGAGGGACAGCGAAGCTTTCTTT.

This chain joins TRBV10-2 and TRBJ1-1, with D possibly being TRBD1 (5 bases). Germline-derived CDR1 and CDR2 are WSHSY and SAAADI. The germline V and J ends were trimmed by 5 bases and 5 bases, with 12 bases remaining between them. This CDR3 comprises 13 residues. CDR3 sequence reads: CASSWAGRTEAFF. The CDR3 nucleotides read TGCGCCAGCAGTTGGGCAGGGAGGACTGAAGCTTTCTTT.

The V gene is TRBV5-6, the J gene TRBJ1-5; D is ambiguous. CDR3 length equals 12 residues. The V end lost 3 bases, the J end lost 9 bases, and 10 bases lay between the germline ends. CDR1 is SGHDT and CDR2 is YYEEEE in the germline V gene. DNA for the CDR3: TGTGCCAGCAGCTCCGACTCGGGGCCCCAGCATTTT. Protein: CASSSDSGPQHF.

This chain joins TRBV30 and TRBJ1-1; 8 nucleotides line up with TRBD1. Germline CDR1 reads GTSNPN; CDR2 reads SVGIG (reference sequence). There are 14 residues in the CDR3. V was clipped by 0 bases and J by 1 base; unmatched bases: 1. CDR3 residues: CAWSVGQENTEAFF. The CDR3 DNA is TGTGCCTGGAGTGTGGGACAGGAGAACACTGAAGCTTTCTTT.

The sample holds one count of this clone. This chain uses TRBV5-1 with TRBJ2-7, with 10 bases that match TRBD1. This CDR3 contains 16 residues. Germline CDR1 is SGHRS and CDR2 is YFSETQ. V lost 1 base and J lost 6; bases outside the gene matches: 10. CDR3 nucleotide sequence: TGCGCCAGCAGCTTGTCCCTTGACAGGGGGCTGGTCGAGCAGTACTTC. This encodes CASSLSLDRGLVEQYF. The full variable domain, with the rest looked up from reference TRBV5-1 and TRBJ2-7, is KAGVTQTPRYLIKTRGQQVTLSCSPISGHRSVSWYQQTPGQGLQFLFEYFSETQRNKGNFPGRFSGRQFSNSRSEMNVSTLELGDSALYLCASSLSLDRGLVEQYFGPGTRLTVT.

The count of this clone is one. V usage is TRBV9 and J usage is TRBJ2-1, with 9 bases lining up with TRBD2. The germline V gene has CDR1 SGDLS and CDR2 YYNGEE. This CDR3 comprises 13 residues. The ends lost 3 bases at V and 7 bases at J; junction bases unmatched: 2. CDR3 DNA sequence: TGTGCCAGCAGCGGGGGACTAGCAAATGAGCAGTTCTTC. Protein product: CASSGGLANEQFF.